This entry describes one T cell receptor beta chain. Via MiXCR, TCRdb re-called the 5' RACE reads, giving one row per CDR3 protein. The profile covers around 330,000 distinct CDR3 sequences, with roughly 3.5% appearing a single time and around 22% taken by the ten largest. This entry belongs to a study of T cells after yellow fever vaccination. V lost 7 bases, J lost 7 bases, and 14 bases lay in between. The CDR3 covers 13 residues. Germline loops: CDR1 MNHEY, CDR2 SVGAGI. This clonotype was obtained from a man in his late teens or twenties who received the YFV17D yellow fever vaccine. V is TRBV6-5 and J is TRBJ1-5; possible D gene TRBD1, 6 bases. Here the sequenced sample was PBMCs, taken on the day of the yellow fever booster vaccination. CDR3 residues: CASKGAGGQPQHF. In DNA, the CDR3 is TGTGCCAGCAAAGGTGCGGGGGGCCAGCCCCAGCATTTT.